A single sample gave rise to the 2 T cell receptor beta chains below, sequenced in a study of blood T cell repertoires in COVID-19. Assay: immunoSEQ multiplex PCR; the TCRdb copy retains only in-frame clones and omits some. The table has approximately 400,000 clones, around 88% seen once. Sequencing was carried out using peripheral blood. The receptors here all came from a woman between 45 and 65 years old with COVID-19, enrolled during active disease.

The chain is built from TRBV18 and TRBJ2-3; D might be TRBD2 (6 bases). Trimming cost V 4 bases and J 0 bases, with 14 bases left between them. From germline, CDR1 is KGHSH and CDR2 LQKENI. The CDR3 is made up of 16 amino acids. CDR3 loop: CASSRGISGSTDTQYF. CDR3 DNA sequence: TGTGCCAGCTCACGGGGCATTAGCGGCAGCACAGATACGCAGTATTTT.

The chain couples TRBV3-1 (or the pseudogene TRBV3-2) to TRBJ1-4, with D hard to call. The germline gives CDR1 LGHDT, CDR2 YNNKEL (reference sequence). Trimming pared 1 base from V and 2 bases from J, leaving 5 bases between. CDR3 length: 14 residues. In DNA, the CDR3 is TGTGCCAGCAGCCAAGCTGTGACTAATGAAAAACTGTTTTTT. Its protein product is CASSQAVTNEKLFF.